This is a list of T cell receptor beta chains from one sample in a study of blood T cell repertoires in COVID-19. TCRdb keeps only in-frame clones here, not all; method: immunoSEQ multiplex PCR. The data show more than 400,000 clones, with about nine tenths seen just once and 0.7% held by the top ten. The sample comprised PBMCs or T cells enriched from blood (not recorded which). The receptors were gathered from a woman aged 18 to 35 who had recovered from COVID-19. Both conserved end residues are part of each CDR3. Each record gives: V gene, CDR3 length, clone size, J gene, D gene, CDR3 protein, CDR3 DNA. A D gene is named only where the DNA matches it firmly. Rows give clone size only sometimes, using once, few, many, or a class for an expanded clone.

v_gene: TRBV28
len: 15
abundance: once
j_gene: TRBJ1-5
d_gene: TRBD1
CDR3aa: CASSPTGGGNQPQHF
CDR3nt: TGTGCCAGCAGCCCCACAGGGGGCGGCAATCAGCCCCAGCATTTT

v_gene: TRBV30
len: 17
abundance: NA
j_gene: TRBJ1-1
d_gene: TRBD1
CDR3aa: CAWSTHLFGTGNTEAFF
CDR3nt: TGTGCCTGGAGTACACATCTTTTCGGGACAGGGAACACTGAAGCTTTCTTT

v_gene: TRBV19
len: 13
abundance: once
j_gene: TRBJ1-5
d_gene: NA
CDR3aa: CACADTANQPQHF
CDR3nt: TGTGCCTGTGCGGACACCGCAAATCAGCCCCAGCATTTT

v_gene: TRBV12-5
len: 13
abundance: NA
j_gene: TRBJ1-2
d_gene: TRBD1
CDR3aa: CASAVGQGRGYTF
CDR3nt: TGTGCTAGTGCCGTCGGACAGGGAAGAGGCTACACCTTC

v_gene: TRBV30
len: 13
abundance: NA
j_gene: TRBJ1-1
d_gene: NA
CDR3aa: CASRPGEGTEAFF
CDR3nt: TGTGCCTCCCGCCCGGGGGAGGGCACTGAAGCTTTCTTT

v_gene: TRBV6-6
len: 16
abundance: NA
j_gene: TRBJ1-1
d_gene: NA
CDR3aa: CASSYSYSGGNTEAFF
CDR3nt: TGTGCCAGCAGTTACTCGTATTCGGGGGGGAACACTGAAGCTTTCTTT

v_gene: TRBV7-2
len: 14
abundance: NA
j_gene: TRBJ2-7
d_gene: NA
CDR3aa: CASSLIGDLYEQYF
CDR3nt: TGTGCCAGCAGCTTAATTGGGGACTTATACGAGCAGTACTTC

v_gene: TRBV10-1
len: 14
abundance: few
j_gene: TRBJ2-1
d_gene: TRBD1
CDR3aa: CASSRDSLYNEQFF
CDR3nt: TGCGCCAGCAGCCGGGACAGCCTCTACAATGAGCAGTTCTTC

v_gene: TRBV24-1
len: 17
abundance: NA
j_gene: TRBJ2-3
d_gene: TRBD2
CDR3aa: CATSGGLAGTNTDTQYF
CDR3nt: TGTGCCACCAGTGGAGGACTAGCGGGGACCAACACAGATACGCAGTATTTT

v_gene: TRBV2
len: 12
abundance: NA
j_gene: TRBJ1-2
d_gene: TRBD1
CDR3aa: CASRDRERIYTF
CDR3nt: TGTGCCAGCAGAGACAGGGAGAGAATCTACACCTTC

v_gene: TRBV5-8
len: 14
abundance: NA
j_gene: TRBJ1-1
d_gene: TRBD1
CDR3aa: CASNRQGRNSEAFF
CDR3nt: TGTGCCAGCAACAGACAGGGACGAAATTCTGAAGCTTTCTTT

v_gene: TRBV11-3
len: 13
abundance: NA
j_gene: TRBJ1-3
d_gene: NA
CDR3aa: CASSSGFGNTIYF
CDR3nt: TGTGCCAGCAGCTCAGGCTTTGGAAACACCATATATTTT

v_gene: TRBV28
len: 13
abundance: NA
j_gene: TRBJ2-5
d_gene: NA
CDR3aa: CASSLVTEETQYF
CDR3nt: TGTGCCAGCAGTTTAGTCACAGAAGAGACCCAGTACTTC

v_gene: TRBV7-9
len: 13
abundance: once
j_gene: TRBJ2-7
d_gene: NA
CDR3aa: CASSLEQGYEQYF
CDR3nt: TGTGCCAGCAGCCTCGAACAGGGTTACGAGCAGTACTTC

v_gene: TRBV5-6
len: 14
abundance: few
j_gene: TRBJ1-3
d_gene: NA
CDR3aa: CASSSWTYGNTIYF
CDR3nt: TGTGCCAGCAGCTCCTGGACTTATGGAAACACCATATATTTT

v_gene: TRBV19
len: 15
abundance: NA
j_gene: TRBJ2-7
d_gene: TRBD2
CDR3aa: CASSTLAGEDYEQYF
CDR3nt: TGTGCCAGTAGTACCCTAGCGGGGGAGGACTACGAGCAGTACTTC

v_gene: TRBV9
len: 15
abundance: NA
j_gene: TRBJ1-6
d_gene: NA
CDR3aa: CASSGSGTYNSPLHF
CDR3nt: TGTGCCAGCAGCGGATCAGGGACTTATAATTCACCCCTCCACTTT

v_gene: TRBV29-1
len: 15
abundance: NA
j_gene: TRBJ2-7
d_gene: NA
CDR3aa: CSVEGYGQGIHEQYF
CDR3nt: TGCAGCGTTGAAGGGTATGGGCAGGGGATACACGAGCAGTACTTC

v_gene: TRBV12-3/TRBV12-4
len: 12
abundance: few
j_gene: TRBJ1-2
d_gene: TRBD1
CDR3aa: CASTRGQGGYTF
CDR3nt: TGTGCCAGCACCCGGGGACAGGGAGGCTACACCTTC

v_gene: TRBV4-1
len: 15
abundance: NA
j_gene: TRBJ1-5
d_gene: NA
CDR3aa: CASSQSGDGDQPQHF
CDR3nt: TGCGCCAGCAGCCAGTCAGGGGATGGCGATCAGCCCCAGCATTTT

v_gene: TRBV30
len: 11
abundance: NA
j_gene: TRBJ2-5
d_gene: NA
CDR3aa: CAWSVRRDQYF
CDR3nt: TGTGCCTGGAGTGTAAGGAGGGACCAGTACTTC

v_gene: TRBV2
len: 14
abundance: NA
j_gene: TRBJ1-1
d_gene: NA
CDR3aa: CAAGRVEVNTEAFF
CDR3nt: TGTGCCGCAGGCAGGGTCGAAGTGAACACTGAAGCTTTCTTT

v_gene: TRBV25-1
len: 14
abundance: NA
j_gene: TRBJ1-1
d_gene: NA
CDR3aa: CASSESDRGTEAFF
CDR3nt: TGTGCCAGCAGTGAATCTGACCGGGGGACTGAAGCTTTCTTT

v_gene: TRBV2
len: 14
abundance: once
j_gene: TRBJ1-2
d_gene: TRBD1
CDR3aa: CASITDRGIEGYTF
CDR3nt: TGTGCCAGCATAACGGACAGGGGCATCGAAGGCTACACCTTC

v_gene: TRBV6-1
len: 13
abundance: NA
j_gene: TRBJ1-6
d_gene: TRBD1
CDR3aa: CASSELRKGQGYF
CDR3nt: TGTGCCAGCAGTGAATTACGTAAGGGACAGGGCTACTTT

v_gene: TRBV3-1/TRBV3-2
len: 14
abundance: NA
j_gene: TRBJ2-5
d_gene: TRBD2
CDR3aa: CASSLRGGEETQYF
CDR3nt: TGTGCCAGCAGCTTGCGGGGGGGCGAAGAGACCCAGTACTTC

v_gene: TRBV18
len: 14
abundance: NA
j_gene: TRBJ2-7
d_gene: TRBD1
CDR3aa: CASSPGTASYEQYF
CDR3nt: TGTGCCAGCTCACCAGGGACAGCCTCCTACGAGCAGTACTTC

v_gene: TRBV2
len: 15
abundance: few
j_gene: TRBJ2-1
d_gene: NA
CDR3aa: CASSVNVLSYNEQFF
CDR3nt: TGTGCCAGCAGTGTGAACGTACTCTCCTACAATGAGCAGTTCTTC

v_gene: TRBV28
len: 12
abundance: NA
j_gene: TRBJ1-3
d_gene: NA
CDR3aa: CASSFGENTIYF
CDR3nt: TGTGCCAGCAGTTTTGGAGAAAACACCATATATTTT

v_gene: TRBV10-3
len: 13
abundance: NA
j_gene: TRBJ1-1
d_gene: NA
CDR3aa: CAALGATATEAFF
CDR3nt: TGTGCCGCCCTAGGAGCTACCGCCACTGAAGCTTTCTTT

v_gene: TRBV7-9
len: 12
abundance: NA
j_gene: TRBJ1-1
d_gene: NA
CDR3aa: CASKAQGTEAFF
CDR3nt: TGTGCCAGCAAGGCACAGGGAACTGAAGCTTTCTTT

v_gene: TRBV6-2/TRBV6-3
len: 16
abundance: NA
j_gene: TRBJ2-5
d_gene: TRBD2
CDR3aa: CASSYPPAGAGETQYF
CDR3nt: TGTGCCAGCAGTTACCCCCCAGCGGGGGCGGGGGAGACCCAGTACTTC

v_gene: TRBV24-1
len: 19
abundance: NA
j_gene: TRBJ2-3
d_gene: TRBD2
CDR3aa: CATSDRTSGGAKGTDTQYF
CDR3nt: TGTGCCACCAGTGACCGTACTAGCGGGGGGGCGAAGGGAACAGATACGCAGTATTTT

v_gene: TRBV6-4
len: 14
abundance: NA
j_gene: TRBJ1-1
d_gene: TRBD1
CDR3aa: CASSDTDRGTEAFF
CDR3nt: TGTGCCAGCAGTGACACCGACAGGGGAACTGAAGCTTTCTTT

v_gene: TRBV4-1
len: 15
abundance: once
j_gene: TRBJ1-2
d_gene: TRBD1
CDR3aa: CASSPDRVLDYGYTF
CDR3nt: TGCGCCAGCAGTCCAGACAGGGTTTTGGACTATGGCTACACCTTC

v_gene: TRBV11-2
len: 16
abundance: NA
j_gene: TRBJ2-2
d_gene: TRBD1
CDR3aa: CASSWPRQGSPGELFF
CDR3nt: TGTGCCAGCAGCTGGCCAAGACAGGGATCACCCGGGGAGCTGTTTTTT

v_gene: TRBV4-1
len: 12
abundance: NA
j_gene: TRBJ2-5
d_gene: NA
CDR3aa: CASSQDPDSQYF
CDR3nt: TGCGCCAGCAGCCAAGATCCCGACTCCCAGTACTTC

v_gene: TRBV27
len: 15
abundance: once
j_gene: TRBJ2-7
d_gene: NA
CDR3aa: CASSIQGEEAYEQYF
CDR3nt: TGTGCCAGCAGTATACAGGGAGAGGAGGCCTACGAGCAGTACTTC

v_gene: TRBV6-6
len: 14
abundance: NA
j_gene: TRBJ2-5
d_gene: TRBD1
CDR3aa: CASSYGTEKETQYF
CDR3nt: TGTGCCAGCAGTTACGGGACAGAAAAAGAGACCCAGTACTTC

v_gene: TRBV5-1
len: 22
abundance: NA
j_gene: TRBJ2-6
d_gene: TRBD1
CDR3aa: CASSDPGTGDTLVDSGANVLTF
CDR3nt: TGCGCCAGCAGCGATCCCGGGACAGGGGACACCTTGGTCGACTCTGGGGCCAACGTCCTGACTTTC

v_gene: TRBV6-5
len: 14
abundance: NA
j_gene: TRBJ1-2
d_gene: TRBD1
CDR3aa: CASSPRQGAYGYTF
CDR3nt: TGTGCCAGCAGCCCAAGACAGGGGGCCTATGGCTACACCTTC

v_gene: TRBV7-2
len: 16
abundance: once
j_gene: TRBJ1-1
d_gene: NA
CDR3aa: CASSLAGGPPPGEAFF
CDR3nt: TGTGCCAGCAGCCTAGCGGGAGGACCCCCTCCTGGTGAAGCTTTCTTT